A single sample gave rise to the 3 T cell receptor beta chains below, sequenced in a study of molecular identifiers for immune sequencing clone quantification. TCRdb reanalysed the PCR reads using MiXCR and keeps one entry per CDR3 protein. Among around 460,000 distinct CDR3 sequences, about a quarter were seen once, and the ten largest hold 0.7% to 0.9%. Input material: naive CD8+ T cells from blood, with Jurkat cell RNA spiked in. Subset denoted: FACS-sorted CD8+CD4-CCR7+CD45RA+ naive T cells. The receptors come from a human donor in good health. Some libraries in this study had Jurkat cell RNA spiked in.

This clonotype occurred many times. V gene TRBV20-1 combines with J gene TRBJ2-7; D gene unclear. V was clipped by 4 bases and J by 4 bases, with 8 bases between them. The CDR3 loop spans 11 amino acids. CDR1 is DFQATT, CDR2 SNEGSKA, per germline (reference sequence). As DNA, the CDR3 is TGCAGTGCTAAGCTCCTTTACGAGCAGTACTTC. Its translation is CSAKLLYEQYF.

This clonotype showed up just a few times. The rearrangement joins TRBV7-9 to TRBJ2-2, with D possibly matching TRBD1 (6 bases). V gave up 5 bases and J gave up 7 bases, with 17 bases separating them. The length of the CDR3 is 15 residues. Germline lookup yields CDR1 SEHNR and CDR2 FQNEAQ (reference sequence). This CDR3 reads CASSPLGHKDGELFF. CDR3 DNA sequence: TGTGCCAGCAGCCCATTGGGACACAAGGACGGGGAGCTGTTTTTT.

Of note for this clonotype: The CDR3 does not end in the conserved phenylalanine or tryptophan, so this is likely a read error. This CDR3 is CASSPSAGPNYGYTS. The CDR3, as DNA: TGCGCCAGCAGCCCCTCCGCAGGGCCTAACTATGGCTACACCTCC. J is TRBJ1-2 and V is TRBV4-3; D is possibly TRBD1 (5 bases). V was shortened by 4 bases and J by 0 bases, with 12 bases between the two germline ends. The CDR3 extends over 15 amino acids. Looked up from germline, CDR1 is LGHNA and CDR2 is YSLEER.